This TCR beta chain originates from a study of T-cell memory formation after mild COVID-19. MiXCR, run by TCRdb on the 5' RACE reads, gives a single entry per CDR3 protein. The sample includes 250,000 or so distinct CDR3 sequences, 8% to 10% seen only once; the top ten take 22%. The trim removed 2 bases at V and 5 bases at J, leaving 9 bases unmatched. This CDR3 spans 15 amino acids. Germline V gene sequence: CDR1 SGHRS, CDR2 YFSETQ. The chain uses TRBV5-1 and TRBJ2-5; 7 bases are shared with TRBD1. The TCR comes from a man younger than 30 who had mild COVID-19 (a few samples of this study predate the infection). Cell type and time point are not known. Material: PBMCs or a T cell subset sorted from them (not recorded which). CDR3 coding DNA: TGCGCCAGCAGCTTCTCAGACAGGGTTACGGAGACCCAGTACTTC. Its protein is CASSFSDRVTETQYF.